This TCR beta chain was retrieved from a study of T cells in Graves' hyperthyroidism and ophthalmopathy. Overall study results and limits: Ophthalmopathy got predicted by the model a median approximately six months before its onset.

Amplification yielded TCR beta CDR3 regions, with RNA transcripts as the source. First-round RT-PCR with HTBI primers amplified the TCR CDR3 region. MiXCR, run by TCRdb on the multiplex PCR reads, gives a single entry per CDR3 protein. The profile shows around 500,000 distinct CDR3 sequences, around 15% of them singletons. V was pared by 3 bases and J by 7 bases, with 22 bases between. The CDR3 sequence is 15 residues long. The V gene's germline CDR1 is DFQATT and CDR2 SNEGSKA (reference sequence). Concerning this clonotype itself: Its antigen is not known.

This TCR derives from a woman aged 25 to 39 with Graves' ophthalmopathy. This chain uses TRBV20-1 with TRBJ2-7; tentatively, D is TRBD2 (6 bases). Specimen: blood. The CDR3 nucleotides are TGCAGTGCTAGCCTCACCAAGGGACTCTCGGGGGAGCAGTACTTC. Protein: CSASLTKGLSGEQYF.